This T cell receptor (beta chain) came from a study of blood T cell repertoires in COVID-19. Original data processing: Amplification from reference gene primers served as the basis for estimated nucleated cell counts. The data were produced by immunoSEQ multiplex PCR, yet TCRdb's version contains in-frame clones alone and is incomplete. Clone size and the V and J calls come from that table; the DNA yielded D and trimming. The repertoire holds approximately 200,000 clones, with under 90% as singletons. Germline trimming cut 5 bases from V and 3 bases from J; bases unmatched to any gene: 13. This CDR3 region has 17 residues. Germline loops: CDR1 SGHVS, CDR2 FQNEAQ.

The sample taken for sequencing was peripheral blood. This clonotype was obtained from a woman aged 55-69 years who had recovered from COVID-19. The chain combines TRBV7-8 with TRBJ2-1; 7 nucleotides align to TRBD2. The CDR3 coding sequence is TGTGCCAGCAGCGCCCGTGGGCTAGCGGAAATCTACAATGAGCAGTTCTTC. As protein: CASSARGLAEIYNEQFF.